This TCR beta chain was recovered during a study of T cells after yellow fever vaccination. Study conclusions and caveats: Abundant clonotypes from the bulk population could have been carried over as contaminants into FACS-sorted repertoires.

CDR3 length equals 15 residues. Per the germline V gene, CDR1 is SGHTA and CDR2 is FQGNSA. Germline trimming cut 1 base from V and 2 bases from J; bases unmatched to any gene: 1. From the 5' RACE reads, TCRdb called clonotypes with MiXCR, one entry per CDR3 protein. The sample lists a few hundred thousand distinct CDR3 sequences; 17% were seen once. For this clonotype: The antigen remains unidentified.

The sample was PBMCs, taken 4 to 6 days after the first yellow fever vaccination. This receptor was identified in a man younger than 35 who received the YFV17D yellow fever vaccine. This chain uses TRBV7-2 with TRBJ2-7; 11 bases are a match to TRBD2. CDR3 sequence reads: CASSLELAGAYEQYF. CDR3 bases: TGTGCCAGCAGCTTAGAACTAGCGGGGGCCTACGAGCAGTACTTC.